Listed below are T cell receptor beta chains from one sample, sequenced in a study of T cell responses to AZD1222 COVID-19 vaccine. Repertoires were generated with immunoSEQ multiplex PCR, while TCRdb's copy carries only in-frame clones and drops some. The data contain about 67,000 clones, approximately 80% of them singletons. The material was peripheral blood, obtained on day 0 of AZD1222 vaccination. These receptors were taken from an adult in good health. Both conserved end residues are part of each CDR3.

cdr3_length v_call cdr3_aa
13 TRBV6-6 CASSSLGYQGYTF
13 TRBV9 CASSVEVNTEAFF
17 TRBV7-8 CASSPRSTEPGAGELFF
15 TRBV4-3 CASSQDESRVQPQHF
13 TRBV27 CASKESLNEKLFF
14 TRBV6-6 CASSYDVRGYEQYF
17 TRBV9 CASSSPAGGPSYNEQFF
14 TRBV14 CASSHSGGAYGYTF
14 TRBV27 CASSPGVNVAEAFF
13 TRBV20-1 CSASAQNTGELFF
16 TRBV5-4 CASSLSGGATGTEAFF
14 TRBV18 CASSRQGTGQPQHF
16 TRBV9 CASSVETGVSTDTQYF
15 TRBV5-1 CASSLEGGTGGEQYF
14 TRBV25-1 CASSELGGDYEQYF
15 TRBV19 CATAGGLAGGLVQFF